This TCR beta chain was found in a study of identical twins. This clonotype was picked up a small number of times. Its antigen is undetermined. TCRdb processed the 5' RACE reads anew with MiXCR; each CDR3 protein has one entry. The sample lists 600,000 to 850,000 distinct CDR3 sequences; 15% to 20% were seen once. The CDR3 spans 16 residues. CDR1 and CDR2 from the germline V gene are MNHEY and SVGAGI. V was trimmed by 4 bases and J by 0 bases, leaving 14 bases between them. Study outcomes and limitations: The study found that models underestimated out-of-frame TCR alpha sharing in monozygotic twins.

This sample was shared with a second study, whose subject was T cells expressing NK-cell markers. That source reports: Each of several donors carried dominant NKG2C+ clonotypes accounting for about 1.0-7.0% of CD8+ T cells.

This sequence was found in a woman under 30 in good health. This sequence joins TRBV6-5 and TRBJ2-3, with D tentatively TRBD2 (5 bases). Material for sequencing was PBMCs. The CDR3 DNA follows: TGTGCCAGCAGTTCGGGGATTCTTCCTAGCACAGATACGCAGTATTTT. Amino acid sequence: CASSSGILPSTDTQYF.